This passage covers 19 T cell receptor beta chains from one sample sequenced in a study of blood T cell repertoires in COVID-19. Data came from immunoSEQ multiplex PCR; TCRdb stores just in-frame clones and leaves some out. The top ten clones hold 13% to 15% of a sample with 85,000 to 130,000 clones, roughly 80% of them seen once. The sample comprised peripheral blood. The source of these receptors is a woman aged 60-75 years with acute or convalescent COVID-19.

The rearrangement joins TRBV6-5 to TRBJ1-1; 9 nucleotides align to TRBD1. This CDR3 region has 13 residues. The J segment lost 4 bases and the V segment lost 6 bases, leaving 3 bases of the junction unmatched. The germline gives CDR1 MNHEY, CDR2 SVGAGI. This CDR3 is CASRKGQGTEAFF. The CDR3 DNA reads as TGTGCCAGCAGAAAGGGACAGGGCACTGAAGCTTTCTTT.

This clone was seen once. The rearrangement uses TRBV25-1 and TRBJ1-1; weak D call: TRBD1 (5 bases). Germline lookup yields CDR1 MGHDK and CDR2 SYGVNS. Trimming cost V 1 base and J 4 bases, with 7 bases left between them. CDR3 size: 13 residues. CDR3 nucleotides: TGTGCCAGCAGTGAATCAGGGCCCACTGAAGCTTTCTTT. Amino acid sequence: CASSESGPTEAFF.

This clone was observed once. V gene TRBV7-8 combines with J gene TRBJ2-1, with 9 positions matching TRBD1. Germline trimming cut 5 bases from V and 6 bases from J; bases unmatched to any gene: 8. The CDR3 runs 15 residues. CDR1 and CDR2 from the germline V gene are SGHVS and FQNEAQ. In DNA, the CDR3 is TGTGCCAGCAGCCTGGGACAGGGTGGTCCCAATGAGCAGTTCTTC. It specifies CASSLGQGGPNEQFF.

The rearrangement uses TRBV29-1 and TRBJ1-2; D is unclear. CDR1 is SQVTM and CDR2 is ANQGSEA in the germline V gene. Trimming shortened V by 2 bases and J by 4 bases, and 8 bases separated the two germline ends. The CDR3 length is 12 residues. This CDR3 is CSVEQRLYGYTF. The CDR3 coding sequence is TGCAGCGTTGAACAGAGACTCTATGGCTACACCTTC.

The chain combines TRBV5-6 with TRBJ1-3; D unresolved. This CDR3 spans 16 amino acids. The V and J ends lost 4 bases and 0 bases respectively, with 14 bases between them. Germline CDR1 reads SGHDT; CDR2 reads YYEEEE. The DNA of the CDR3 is TGTGCCAGCAGCCGAAAGACTGAAAGCTCTGGAAACACCATATATTTT. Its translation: CASSRKTESSGNTIYF.

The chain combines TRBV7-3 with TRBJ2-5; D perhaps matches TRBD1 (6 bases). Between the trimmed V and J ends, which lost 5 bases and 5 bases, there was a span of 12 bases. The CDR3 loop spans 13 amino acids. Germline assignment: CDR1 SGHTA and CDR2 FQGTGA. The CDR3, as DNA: TGTGCCAGCAGCATGGACAGACAGGAGACCCAGTACTTC. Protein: CASSMDRQETQYF.

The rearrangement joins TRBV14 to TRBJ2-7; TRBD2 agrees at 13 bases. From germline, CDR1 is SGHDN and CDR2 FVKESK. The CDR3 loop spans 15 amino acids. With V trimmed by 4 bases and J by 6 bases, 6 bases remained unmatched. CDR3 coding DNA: TGTGCCAGCAGCCCGATACTAGCGGGAGGGTTCGAGCAGTACTTC. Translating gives CASSPILAGGFEQYF.

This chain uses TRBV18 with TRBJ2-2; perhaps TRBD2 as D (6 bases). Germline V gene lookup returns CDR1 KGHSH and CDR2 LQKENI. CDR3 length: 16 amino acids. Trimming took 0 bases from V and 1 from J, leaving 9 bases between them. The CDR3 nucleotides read TGTGCCAGCTCACCACCAAACGGGGGGAACACCGGGGAGCTGTTTTTT. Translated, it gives CASSPPNGGNTGELFF.

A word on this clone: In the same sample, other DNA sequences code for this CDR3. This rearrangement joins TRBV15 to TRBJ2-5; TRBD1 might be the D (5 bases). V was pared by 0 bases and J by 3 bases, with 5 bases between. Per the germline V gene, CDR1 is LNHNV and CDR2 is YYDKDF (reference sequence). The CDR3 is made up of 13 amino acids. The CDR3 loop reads CATSRDREETQYF. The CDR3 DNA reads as TGTGCCACCAGCAGAGACAGGGAAGAGACCCAGTACTTC.

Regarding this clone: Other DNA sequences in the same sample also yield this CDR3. The CDR3 loop reads CASSPGTSGYEQYF. CDR3 DNA: TGTGCCAGCTCACCGGGTACTAGCGGTTACGAGCAGTACTTC. The V gene is TRBV18, the J gene TRBJ2-7; TRBD2 matches 8 bases. The CDR3 has 14 residues. The trim removed 3 bases at V and 4 bases at J, leaving 5 bases unmatched. The germline V gene encodes CDR1 KGHSH and CDR2 LQKENI. The full variable domain, with the rest looked up from reference TRBV18 and TRBJ2-7, is NAGVMQNPRHLVRRRGQEARLRCSPMKGHSHVYWYRQLPEEGLKFMVYLQKENIIDESGMPKERFSAEFPKEGPSILRIQQVVRGDSAAYFCASSPGTSGYEQYFGPGTRLTVT.

The CDR3 DNA reads as TGTGCCTGGGACGGGGGTTACTACGAGCAGTACTTC. Translating gives CAWDGGYYEQYF. The chain couples TRBV30 to TRBJ2-7; the D gene is possibly TRBD2 (6 bases). Germline V gives CDR1 GTSNPN, CDR2 SVGIG (reference sequence). V lost 5 bases to trimming and J lost 3 bases, with 11 bases between them. The CDR3 length is 12 residues. Combining the CDR3 with reference TRBV30 and TRBJ2-7 gives the whole variable domain SQTIHQWPATLVQPVGSPLSLECTVEGTSNPNLYWYRQAAGRGLQLLFYSVGIGQISSEVPQNLSASRPQDRQFILSSKKLLLSDSGFYLCAWDGGYYEQYFGPGTRLTVT.

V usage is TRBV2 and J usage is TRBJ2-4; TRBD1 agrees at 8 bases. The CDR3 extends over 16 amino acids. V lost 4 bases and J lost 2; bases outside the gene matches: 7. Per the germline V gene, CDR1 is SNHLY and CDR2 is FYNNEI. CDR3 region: CASSVRQGMTKNIQYF. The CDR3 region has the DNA TGTGCCAGCAGTGTGAGACAGGGGATGACCAAAAACATTCAGTACTTC.

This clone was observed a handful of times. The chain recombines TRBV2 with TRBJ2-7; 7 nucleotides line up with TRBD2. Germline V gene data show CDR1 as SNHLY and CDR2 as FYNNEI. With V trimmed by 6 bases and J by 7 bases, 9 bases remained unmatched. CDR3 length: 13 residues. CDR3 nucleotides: TGTGCCAGCAGGCGGGAGCTGGTGGGGGAGCAGTACTTC. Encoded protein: CASRRELVGEQYF.

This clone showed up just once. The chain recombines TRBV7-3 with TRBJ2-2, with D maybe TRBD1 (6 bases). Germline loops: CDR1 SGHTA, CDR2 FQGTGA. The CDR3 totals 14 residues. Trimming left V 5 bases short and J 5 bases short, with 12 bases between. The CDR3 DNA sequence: TGTGCCAGCAGCCTCACACAGGGAACCGGGGAGCTGTTTTTT. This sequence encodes CASSLTQGTGELFF.

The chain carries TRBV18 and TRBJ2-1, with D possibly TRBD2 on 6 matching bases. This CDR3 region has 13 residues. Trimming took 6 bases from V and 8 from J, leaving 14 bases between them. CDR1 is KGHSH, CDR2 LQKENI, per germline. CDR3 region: CASSLTSFYEQFF. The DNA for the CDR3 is TGTGCCAGCTCGCTGACTAGTTTCTATGAGCAGTTCTTC.

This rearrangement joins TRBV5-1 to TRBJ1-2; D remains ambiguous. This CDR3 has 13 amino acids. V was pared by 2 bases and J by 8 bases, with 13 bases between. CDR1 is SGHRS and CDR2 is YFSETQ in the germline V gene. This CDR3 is CASSFSGAEGYTF. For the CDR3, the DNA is TGCGCCAGCAGCTTCTCTGGCGCGGAGGGCTACACCTTC.

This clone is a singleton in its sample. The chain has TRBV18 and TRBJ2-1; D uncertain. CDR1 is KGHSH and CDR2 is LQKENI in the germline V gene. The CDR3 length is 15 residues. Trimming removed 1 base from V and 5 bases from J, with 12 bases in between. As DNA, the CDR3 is TGTGCCAGCTCACCACGCCGCGACTTGAACAATGAGCAGTTCTTC. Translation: CASSPRRDLNNEQFF.

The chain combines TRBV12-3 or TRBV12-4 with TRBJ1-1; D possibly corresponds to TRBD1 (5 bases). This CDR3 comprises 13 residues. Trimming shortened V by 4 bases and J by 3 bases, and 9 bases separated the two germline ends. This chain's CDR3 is CASSSPTDTEAFF. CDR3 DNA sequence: TGTGCCAGCAGTTCCCCGACAGACACTGAAGCTTTCTTT.

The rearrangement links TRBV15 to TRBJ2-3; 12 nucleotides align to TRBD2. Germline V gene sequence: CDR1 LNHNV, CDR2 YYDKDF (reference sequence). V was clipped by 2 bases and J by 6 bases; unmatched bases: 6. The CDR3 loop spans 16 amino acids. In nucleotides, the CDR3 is TGTGCCACCAGCAGAACTAGCGGGAGGATCGGGGATACGCAGTATTTT. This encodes CATSRTSGRIGDTQYF. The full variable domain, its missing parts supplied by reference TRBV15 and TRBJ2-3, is DAMVIQNPRYQVTQFGKPVTLSCSQTLNHNVMYWYQQKSSQAPKLLFHYYDKDFNNEADTPDNFQSRRPNTSFCFLDIRSPGLGDTAMYLCATSRTSGRIGDTQYFGPGTRLTVL.